This T cell receptor (beta chain) came from a study of neurological immune-mediated disorders (dated by TCRdb to between 2018 and 2020). In terms of the full investigation: Among the approximately 34 multiple sclerosis patients, relapsing-remitting MS accounted for about 31 and secondary progressive MS accounted for 3. Peripheral blood TCR-beta repertoires from patients with HTLV-I-associated myelopathy (HAM/TSP), patients with multiple sclerosis, and healthy controls were compared in the study using UMI-based sequencing. Longitudinal samples, technical triplicates and paired sorted CD4+ and CD8+ T-cell subsets, alongside PBMC samples, were included among the roughly 100 TCR-beta libraries. The cohort comprised 68 subjects: roughly 15 HAM/TSP patients, approximately 34 multiple sclerosis patients and about 20 healthy controls.

cDNA synthesis used template-switch 5'RACE with a primer carrying a 10-nucleotide random unique molecular identifier tagging each TCR transcript. Every sequencing run yielded over 190 million TCR-beta sequences covering 15-18 subjects. The RNeasy kit was used for extraction of total RNA. TCR-beta VDJ regions were amplified with primers for the TCR constant region and the 5'RACE anchor, using the KAPA Real-time Library Amplification kit. Sample indexes and Illumina adaptors were added in a first PCR, after which library yield was increased in a second PCR. After Ampure bead purification, the roughly 650 bp TCR product was size-selected on a 2% E-gel SizeSelection system. Library quality was checked on a Bioanalyzer, concentration was measured with Qubit, and libraries were quantified with the Kapa Library Quantification kit before pooling. An Illumina HiSeq 2500 sequenced the libraries paired-end 2 x 150 bp. To increase sequence diversity, roughly 24-32% phiX was spiked into each library pool. The study's processing was this. The UMI-based MiGEC pipeline processed quality-filtered reads and removed over 85% of raw TCR sequences during error correction. IMGT germline references were used for aligning VDJ genes, and each clonotype was defined as a unique CDR3 amino acid sequence together with its V-J genes. Clonal expansion, Shannon diversity, and CDR3 relatedness (CalcPairwiseDistances, ClusterSamples) were evaluated with VDJtools, and phylogenetic trees were built with CLCbio workbench. Expanded clones were defined as having at least 8 unique UMIs, based on coefficient-of-variation modelling across technical triplicates. Starting from the raw public reads, TCRdb applied fastp trimming at Q25, assembled clones with MiXCR and retained in-frame beta chains. Duplicate CDR3 protein sequences are folded into a single record with the most common DNA and genes. The V and J calls follow TCRdb's processing rather than the paper's. Here the sample has roughly 70,000 distinct CDR3 sequences; roughly 3.9% occur a single time. 1.3% of the sample rests with the top ten.

This clonotype was picked up many times. Its antigen specificity is not known. Per-nucleotide qualities are absent, and no much larger clonotype sits a single base away. Study-wide findings and limitations: Across subjects, expanded clones never shared an identical CDR3 amino acid sequence, which suggests that the TCR-beta repertoires in every group were private. No association of the MS cluster with clinical or MRI features was observed, and the need for larger cohorts was stated by the authors. In phylogenetic analysis, the repertoires of 18 of 34 MS patients grouped into a cluster of related CDR3 sequences, which suggests a possible signature at the repertoire level. TCR clonal expansion was highest in HAM/TSP patients and lowest in MS patients, with MS patients falling below even healthy controls.

Unsorted PBMC libraries were generated from 2 million PBMCs stored in RNAlater at -80 °C until RNA extraction. Multiple sclerosis patients were enrolled in a US clinical protocol under which disease progression was evaluated by magnetic resonance imaging. PBMCs were separated from peripheral blood using Ficoll-Hypaque density gradient centrifugation and then cryopreserved in liquid nitrogen. V has 3 bases trimmed and J has 3 bases trimmed; junction bases matching no gene number 4. Sequences MNHEY (CDR1) and SMNVEV (CDR2) are obtained from the germline V gene (reference sequence). From the cysteine through the phenylalanine, the CDR3 covers 15 amino acids. Only the CDR3 portion is preserved as DNA: 45 bases, with reading frame beginning at the first base.

The sample consisted of PBMCs. The V and J genes are TRBV27 and TRBJ2-7; the junction holds 11 bases that match TRBD2. This TCR came from a man aged 25-45 years with multiple sclerosis. The CDR3 loop reads CASSFTTSGVYEQYF. The nucleotides read TGTGCCAGCAGTTTTACGACTAGCGGGGTCTACGAGCAGTACTTC.